This T cell receptor (beta chain) comes out of a study of blood T cell repertoires in COVID-19 (dated by TCRdb to 2018 to 2020). Regarding the complete study: The collaborator samples originated in the United States, Italy and Spain and spanned the acute and convalescent phases of COVID-19. The material from the prospective study consisted of cDNA or gDNA derived from T cells, B-cell-depleted T cells, or PBMCs. Subjects who had been exposed to COVID-19, were actively infected with it, or had recovered from it provided the deeply sampled blood TCRbeta repertoires that made up the dataset. The repertoires were made available in a free public database intended to serve as a resource for research on the immune response to SARS-CoV-2. Samples were obtained from the ongoing ImmuneRACE study (first 160 participants) and from approximately 1,200 subjects provided by 6 global collaborators. Sample metadata almost always included a de-identified subject ID, COVID-19 status, age in years and sex. Where available, HLA class I and class II types were obtained from metadata supplied by the sample provider rather than from assay-based typing. Beyond this particular receptor, the publication reports: How much clinical and demographic metadata was included differed by source and by participant, and the metadata was provided uncurated.

Counted from cysteine to phenylalanine, this CDR3 has 17 amino acids. This entry keeps only the CDR3 DNA: 51 bases, framed from base 1. CDR1 and CDR2, looked up from the germline V gene (reference sequence), are SEHNR and FQNEAQ. Between the V and J ends, shortened by 4 bases and 8 bases respectively, the junction contains 21 bases. This clone has just a few counts. Its antigen has not been determined. No quality values exist for individual bases; no much larger clone is one base distant. Each collaborating institution followed its own protocols to collect whole blood in K2EDTA tubes. For TCRbeta analysis, collaborator samples were shipped as frozen whole blood, as isolated PBMCs, or as DNA extracted from either sample type. The immunoSEQ Assay, a bias-controlled multiplex PCR, was used to amplify TCRbeta CDR3 regions from genomic DNA. The study's own analysis went as follows. The number of nucleated cells in each sample was estimated by amplification of reference gene primers within the assay. To quantify the absolute abundance of each unique TCRbeta CDR3 rearrangement, sequence reads were collapsed and filtered. For each sample, productive Simpson clonality was calculated by taking the square root of Simpson's diversity index across productive rearrangements. TCRdb obtained this table from immuneACCESS and retained in-frame rearrangements with V and J assigned. These tables miss some clones; where compared with another copy, unresolved V genes account for less than half of the shortfall, and the remainder is unexplained. V and J calls plus clone size are reproduced from that table; the DNA served to infer D and trimming. The sample table records around 84,000 clones; around 80% of these occur just once. The leading ten clones occupy about 12% of the sample.

This receptor chain uses TRBV7-9 and TRBJ1-6; the D gene is perhaps TRBD1, from 6 matching bases. Sequencing was carried out using peripheral blood. The source is a woman in her 40s with active or convalescent COVID-19. The nucleotide sequence is TGTGCCAGCAGCTGGGGTAGCGGGGGGCGTATCGATTCACCCCTCCACTTT. It translates to CASSWGSGGRIDSPLHF. Here the CDR3 is joined to the reference TRBV7-9 and TRBJ1-6 genes, and the full variable domain is: DTGVSQNPRHKITKRGQNVTFRCDPISEHNRLYWYRQTLGQGPEFLTYFQNEAQLEKSRLLSDRFSAERPKGSFSTLEIQRTEQGDSAMYLCASSWGSGGRIDSPLHFGNGTRLTVT.